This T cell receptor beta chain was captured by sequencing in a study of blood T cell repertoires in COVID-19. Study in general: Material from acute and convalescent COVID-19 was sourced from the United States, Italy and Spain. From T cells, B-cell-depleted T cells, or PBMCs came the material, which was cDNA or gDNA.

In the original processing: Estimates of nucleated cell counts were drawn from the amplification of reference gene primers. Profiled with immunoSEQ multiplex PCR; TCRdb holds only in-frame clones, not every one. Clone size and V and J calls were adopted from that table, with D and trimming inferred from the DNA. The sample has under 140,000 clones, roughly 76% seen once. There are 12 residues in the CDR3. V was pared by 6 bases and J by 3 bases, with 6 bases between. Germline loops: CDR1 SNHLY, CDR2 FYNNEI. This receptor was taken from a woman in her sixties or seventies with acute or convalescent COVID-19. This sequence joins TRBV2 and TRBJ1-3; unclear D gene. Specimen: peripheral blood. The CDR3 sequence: CASRGVGNTIYF. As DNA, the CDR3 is TGTGCCAGCAGGGGAGTTGGAAACACCATATATTTT.